This TCR beta chain was found in a study of blood T cells in healthy people across ages. Regarding the study as a whole: Investigators treated diversity estimates from one million T cells as underestimates.

Alongside a J-beta primer mix, a sample-barcoded 5' primer served in a second PCR lasting roughly 6 to 11 cycles. Each of the samples gave a minimum of 2.5 million paired-end reads that contained CDR3. TCRdb reprocessed the 5' RACE reads with MiXCR, giving one entry per CDR3 protein. Among over a million distinct CDR3 sequences listed, around 43% were seen once. For this clonotype: Its target is unknown.

Every donor gave approximately 10 milliliters of peripheral blood. This receptor was taken from a woman aged 60-75 years in good health. Sequencing input: blood.

CDR3 sequence (DNA): TGTGCCAGCAGTGATTGGGAAGCTTTCTTT. It encodes CASSDWEAFF. The chain combines TRBV6-1 with TRBJ1-1; D gene unclear. V was shortened by 3 bases and J by 8 bases, with 4 bases between the two germline ends. Germline CDR1 is MNHNS and CDR2 is SASEGT. This CDR3 region has 10 residues.